This T cell receptor (beta chain) was sequenced for a study of long-term antiretroviral therapy in people with HIV. Study-level points and caveats: Blood obtained between about 2004 and 2017 may reflect older ART regimens. Repertoires with HIV possessed tighter CDR3 length spans than those of controls.

Assay version v3.0 of immunoSEQ was used, and it was run at survey level. Sequencing aimed to cover about 40,000-55,000 T-cell genomes per sample. Measured with immunoSEQ multiplex PCR; TCRdb has only the in-frame clones, and not every one. The sample carries 5,700 or so clones, about 77% recorded once. As concerns this clone: Its antigen is undetermined.

The CDR3 totals 14 residues. V was cut by 6 bases and J by 7 bases, with 16 bases left in between. Germline CDR1 MDHEN, CDR2 SYDVKM. The material sequenced was unsorted PBMCs, taken 1.8 years before starting antiretroviral therapy. The source is a man aged 35-49 years with HIV. V gene TRBV28 combines with J gene TRBJ1-5; unclear D gene. The CDR3 sequence: CASSLTNAGQPQHF. CDR3 bases: TGTGCCAGCAGCCTCACCAACGCGGGGCAGCCCCAGCATTTT.